The clone carrying this T cell receptor (beta chain) was seen a few times. Its antigen is unidentified. Germline V gene data show CDR1 as SGHAT and CDR2 as FQDESV (reference sequence). The CDR3 sequence is 15 residues long. V shed 6 bases, J shed 13 bases, and the junction held 17 bases outside the gene matches. The data were obtained in a study of T cells in Graves' hyperthyroidism and ophthalmopathy. Study overall: At the time of initial diagnosis and before any treatment, peripheral blood was collected.

Overall study findings and caveats: Among clonotypes expanded in thyroid above 0.001, most were also found in blood. Separation of ophthalmopathy from stable hyperthyroidism was achieved by a 13 V-J model.

TCR beta CDR3 regions were amplified from RNA transcripts. The HTBI primer set drove a first-round RT-PCR of the TCR CDR3. TCRdb itself ran the multiplex PCR reads through MiXCR, one entry per CDR3 protein. The sample yields hundreds of thousands of distinct CDR3 sequences, less than 20% seen once. This clonotype originated in a man aged 35 to 55 with Graves' ophthalmopathy. Source material: blood. The chain combines TRBV11-1 with TRBJ2-3; 9 bases fit TRBD2. The CDR3 protein is CASSLTGPGPSGEYF. CDR3 DNA sequence: TGTGCCAGCAGTTTAACCGGGCCCGGGCCTAGCGGGGAGTATTTT.